Below are 6 T cell receptor beta chains sequenced from a single sample in a study of blood T cell repertoires in COVID-19. Here immunoSEQ multiplex PCR was the method, and the copy in TCRdb shows in-frame clones only, minus some. Of 90,000 to 120,000 clones in the sample, roughly 90% were seen once. Sequencing was done on a sample of peripheral blood. The receptor source for this set is a man aged 35-49 years with active or convalescent COVID-19.

The table lists this clone with a few counts. The chain is built from TRBV5-1 and TRBJ2-5, with D possibly TRBD2 on 6 matching bases. Germline CDR1 is SGHRS and CDR2 is YFSETQ. V was shortened by 0 bases and J by 1 base, with 10 bases between the two germline ends. The CDR3 has 15 residues. DNA of the CDR3: TGCGCCAGCAGCTTGGACGGAGGGAGCCAAGAGACCCAGTACTTC. It specifies CASSLDGGSQETQYF.

The chain employs TRBV15 and TRBJ2-1; D may be TRBD2 (5 bases). Germline V CDR1 and CDR2: LNHNV, YYDKDF (reference sequence). This CDR3 contains 16 residues. The V end was cut by 1 base, the J end by 6 bases, with 16 bases between. This chain's CDR3 is CATSRGGGFSRNEQFF. Here the CDR3 DNA reads TGTGCCACCAGCAGAGGAGGAGGTTTTTCGCGCAATGAGCAGTTCTTC. The whole variable domain, filled in from reference TRBV15 and TRBJ2-1, reads DAMVIQNPRYQVTQFGKPVTLSCSQTLNHNVMYWYQQKSSQAPKLLFHYYDKDFNNEADTPDNFQSRRPNTSFCFLDIRSPGLGDTAMYLCATSRGGGFSRNEQFFGPGTRLTVL.

The J gene is TRBJ1-1, the V gene TRBV30, with TRBD1 matching 8 bases. The CDR3 spans 15 residues. Germline lookup yields CDR1 GTSNPN and CDR2 SVGIG (reference sequence). With V trimmed by 1 base and J by 6 bases, 10 bases remained unmatched. As DNA, the CDR3 is TGTGCCTGGAGTGCTAGGGACAGGCGAGGACCTGAAGCTTTCTTT. Protein product: CAWSARDRRGPEAFF.

The rearrangement uses TRBV9 and TRBJ2-1; possibly TRBD2 for D (6 bases). The ends were cut back, 3 bases at V and 4 bases at J, with 17 bases in the middle. Germline V gene data show CDR1 as SGDLS and CDR2 as YYNGEE. The CDR3 has 16 residues. CDR3 residues: CASSADGGSVYNEQFF. The CDR3 nucleotides are TGTGCCAGCAGCGCCGACGGGGGAAGCGTTTACAATGAGCAGTTCTTC.

This rearrangement joins TRBV30 to TRBJ2-1; possible D gene TRBD2, 6 bases. V was cut by 0 bases and J by 14 bases, with 11 bases left in between. The CDR3 extends over 11 amino acids. From germline, CDR1 is GTSNPN and CDR2 SVGIG (reference sequence). This chain's CDR3 is CAWSVGGAEFF. The CDR3 DNA sequence: TGTGCCTGGAGTGTCGGCGGGGCCGAGTTCTTC.

This clone was counted a single time. This chain joins TRBV13 and TRBJ1-2; 7 positions agree with TRBD1. Germline lookup yields CDR1 PRHDT and CDR2 FYEKMQ (reference sequence). V dropped 6 bases and J dropped 0; count of bases not matched to a gene: 7. CDR3 length: 15 residues. CDR3 nucleotide sequence: TGTGCCAGCAGTCGCCGGGACAGTACTAACTATGGCTACACCTTC. Protein: CASSRRDSTNYGYTF.